The rows below give T cell receptor beta chains drawn from one sample of a study of blood T cells in healthy people across ages. TCRdb re-derived calls from the 5' RACE reads in MiXCR, one entry per CDR3 protein. The repertoire consists of 800,000 or so distinct CDR3 sequences, with around a quarter occurring once and the leading ten covering approximately 4%. The sample also formed part of further work on T cells of mothers and their children.

Material for sequencing was blood. Receptor source: a boy between 5 and 17 years old in good health. Each CDR3 is given with its conserved first and last residue. A D gene is named only where the DNA matches it firmly. Expanded clones get a size class; other rows say once, few or many, or leave the size out.

>TRBV29-1|TRBJ2-5|TRBD2|few
TGCAGCGTTGAGGAGGTAGCGGGCGGTAGGGTATTCTTC
CSVEEVAGGRVFF
>TRBV20-1|TRBJ1-4|TRBD1|few
TGCAGTGCTGTGGACAGGGGGGTAACTAATGAAAAACTGTTTTTT
CSAVDRGVTNEKLFF
>TRBV7-9|TRBJ2-2|-|-
TGTGCCAGCAGCTTAAGGGCCGGCATCACCGGGGAGCTGTTTTTT
CASSLRAGITGELFF
>TRBV4-1|TRBJ2-1|TRBD1|-
TGCGCCAGCAGCCAATCAGTGGGGACAGGAATTTACAATGAGCAGTTCTTC
CASSQSVGTGIYNEQFF
>TRBV7-2|TRBJ2-4|TRBD2|few
TGTGCCAGCAGCTTAGGGGCGGGGGGGGTGAACATTCAGTACTTC
CASSLGAGGVNIQYF
>TRBV6-2/TRBV6-3|TRBJ1-1|-|-
TGTGCCAGCCTATCCCTGAAGATGACCCGCACTGAAGCTTTCTTT
CASLSLKMTRTEAFF
>TRBV5-1|TRBJ2-2|-|-
TGCGCCAGCAGCTTGGGGGCAGGGATGAAGCTGTTTTTT
CASSLGAGMKLFF
>TRBV15|TRBJ1-2|-|-
TGTGCCACCAGCAGAGATTTTGTGTTTGGCTACACCTTC
CATSRDFVFGYTF
>TRBV12-3/TRBV12-4|TRBJ1-4|TRBD1|-
TGTGCCAGCAGTTTAGGGACAGGGAACGGAGGCGGAAAACTGTTTTTT
CASSLGTGNGGGKLFF
>TRBV29-1|TRBJ2-7|-|-
TGCAGCGTTCAGGAGTCCTACGAGCAGTACTTC
CSVQESYEQYF
>TRBV7-2|TRBJ1-1|-|-
TGTGCCAGCAGCCGCAACCCGACGGTTGAAGCTTTCTTT
CASSRNPTVEAFF
>TRBV5-1|TRBJ2-3|-|-
TGCGCCAGCAGCTTGACCGGGACACTACCCCGCACAGATACGCAGTATTTT
CASSLTGTLPRTDTQYF
>TRBV6-5|TRBJ2-5|TRBD1|many
TGTGCCAGCAGTCGGACAGGGGAGACCCAGTACTTC
CASSRTGETQYF
>TRBV18|TRBJ1-3|TRBD1|-
TGTGCCAGCTCACCGGCCGGGACAGCCTCCTCTGGAAACACCATATATTTT
CASSPAGTASSGNTIYF
>TRBV20-1|TRBJ1-5|-|few
TGCAGTGCCGACCCCCAAGGGGCTAGCAATCAGCCCCAGCATTTT
CSADPQGASNQPQHF
>TRBV5-1|TRBJ2-5|-|few
TGCGCCAGCAGCTTCACTGTGGAGACCCAGTACTTC
CASSFTVETQYF
>TRBV29-1|TRBJ2-1|-|-
TGCAGCGTTGAAAAAGCCCGGAGCTACAATGAGCAGTTCTTC
CSVEKARSYNEQFF
>TRBV20-1|TRBJ1-2|-|few
TGCAGTGCTAGAGATGTTGGGGGGCAAGGCTATGGCTACACCTTC
CSARDVGGQGYGYTF
>TRBV12-3/TRBV12-4|TRBJ2-5|TRBD2|-
TGTGCCAGCAGCCGAGCCGGGACTAGCGGGGAGACCCAGTACTTC
CASSRAGTSGETQYF
>TRBV5-1|TRBJ2-7|-|few
TGCGCCAGCAGCTTGGAAGGGGGGATCTACGAGCAGTACTTC
CASSLEGGIYEQYF
>TRBV7-6|TRBJ2-3|-|once
TGTGCCAGCAGCCTCTCGGCTTCCCCAGATACGCAGTATTTT
CASSLSASPDTQYF
>TRBV27|TRBJ2-4|-|-
TGTGCCAGCACAACGGGTCAGGGTTTGGCGGCCAAAAACATTCAGTACTTC
CASTTGQGLAAKNIQYF
>TRBV6-5|TRBJ2-7|TRBD2|few
TGTGCCAGCGGTCGGGGGGAGGCCAACGAGCAGTACTTC
CASGRGEANEQYF
>TRBV27|TRBJ1-2|-|-
TGTGCCAGCAGTTTATCGAGGGGACTAGCTAACTATGGCTACACCTTC
CASSLSRGLANYGYTF
>TRBV7-9|TRBJ2-5|-|few
TGTGCCAGCAGCGAGAGTGGCAGACGGCTGTACCAAGAGACCCAGTACTTC
CASSESGRRLYQETQYF
>TRBV12-3/TRBV12-4|TRBJ1-2|-|-
TGTGCCAGCAGTTTAGGACAGATCTACACCTTC
CASSLGQIYTF
>TRBV29-1|TRBJ1-2|-|few
TGCAGCGTTCGATTCGTAGGCTACACCTTC
CSVRFVGYTF
>TRBV11-2|TRBJ1-5|-|-
TGTGCCAGCAGCTTAGATCGTGTTGATCAGCCCCAGCATTTT
CASSLDRVDQPQHF
>TRBV27|TRBJ1-5|-|few
TGTGCCAGCAGTTCAGGGTGGCATCAGCCCCAGCATTTT
CASSSGWHQPQHF
>TRBV5-1|TRBJ2-3|-|-
TGCGCCAGCAGCTTAGGGATTAGCACAGATACGCAGTATTTT
CASSLGISTDTQYF
>TRBV6-4|TRBJ2-1|-|-
TGTGCCAGCAGTGACACTAATAAGGGTCTGACGCAGTTCTTC
CASSDTNKGLTQFF
>TRBV6-4|TRBJ2-1|TRBD2|few
TGTGCCAGCAGTGTGACTAGCGAGTCTGAGCAGTTCTTC
CASSVTSESEQFF
>TRBV28|TRBJ2-4|-|few
TGTGCCAGCAGTTTAGACTTTGGACTCCTAGCCAAAAACATTCAGTACTTC
CASSLDFGLLAKNIQYF
>TRBV29-1|TRBJ1-1|-|-
TGCGCCGCCGGGGCCATGAACACTGAAGCTTTCTTT
CAAGAMNTEAFF
>TRBV6-2/TRBV6-3|TRBJ2-1|-|many
TGTGCCAGCAGTTACTCGCTCGCGGGGCCCCACAATGAGCAGTTCTTC
CASSYSLAGPHNEQFF
>TRBV5-5|TRBJ1-4|TRBD1|-
TGTGCCAGCAGCTTGACCGGGACAGGGGTTGAAAAACTGTTTTTT
CASSLTGTGVEKLFF
>TRBV7-3|TRBJ2-7|-|few
TGTGCCAGCAGCTCGTTAATATCTGGCGAGCAGTACTTC
CASSSLISGEQYF
>TRBV15|TRBJ2-4|-|-
TGTGCCACCGGCGGCATCAGGGGGACTATAGCCAAAAACATTCAGTACTTC
CATGGIRGTIAKNIQYF
>TRBV6-5|TRBJ2-5|-|-
TGTGCCAGCAGTTACGTCGTCGACCGGGGGCGCGAGACCCAGTACTTC
CASSYVVDRGRETQYF
>TRBV12-3/TRBV12-4|TRBJ1-1|-|-
TGTGCCAGCAGGCCGCAGAGAGTGAACACTGAAGCTTTCTTT
CASRPQRVNTEAFF
>TRBV5-1|TRBJ1-2|TRBD1|-
TGCGCCAGCAGCCAAAGACACGCGGGCCAGGGGGCGTCGGGCTACACCTTC
CASSQRHAGQGASGYTF
>TRBV20-1|TRBJ2-7|-|few
TGCAGTGCTAGAGATAGGACATCATTTTCCTACGAGCAGTACTTC
CSARDRTSFSYEQYF
>TRBV25-1|TRBJ2-2|-|few
TGTGCCAGCAGTGACCAAACAAACAGCGGGGAGCTGTTTTTT
CASSDQTNSGELFF
>TRBV11-2|TRBJ2-3|TRBD2|-
TGTGCCAGCAGCCGGGGGGTGGTGGGCGGGGGAGTAACAGATACGCAGTATTTT
CASSRGVVGGGVTDTQYF
>TRBV29-1|TRBJ2-5|TRBD2|once
TGCAGCGTTGGGGTAGCGGGGGGGCCGGTGACCCAGTACTTC
CSVGVAGGPVTQYF
>TRBV12-3/TRBV12-4|TRBJ2-7|TRBD2|-
TGTGCCAGCGGGGAGGGGCAGTTCTACGAGCAGTACTTC
CASGEGQFYEQYF
>TRBV7-6|TRBJ1-1|TRBD1|few
TGTGCCAGCAGCGCCCAAATTGACAGGGGCGACACTGAAGCTTTCTTT
CASSAQIDRGDTEAFF
>TRBV12-3/TRBV12-4|TRBJ1-1|-|-
TGTGCCAGCAGCCCGACTAACGACGGGTGGAACACTGAAGCTTTCTTT
CASSPTNDGWNTEAFF
>TRBV12-3/TRBV12-4|TRBJ2-1|-|many
TGTGCCAGCGGGGGCGATGAGCAGTTCTTC
CASGGDEQFF
>TRBV6-2/TRBV6-3|TRBJ2-1|TRBD1|few
TGTGCCAGCAGCCCGAGCCTCGGACAGGGGGCGTACAATGAGCAGTTCTTC
CASSPSLGQGAYNEQFF
>TRBV20-1|TRBJ2-7|-|few
TGCAGTGCTAGAGATTGGTCAGGCCGCTCCTACGAGCAGTACTTC
CSARDWSGRSYEQYF
>TRBV20-1|TRBJ2-5|TRBD2|-
TGCAGTGCTAGCCCCTTCGGCGGGGGACTCCAAGAGACCCAGTACTTC
CSASPFGGGLQETQYF
>TRBV10-3|TRBJ2-5|TRBD2|few
TGTGCCATCAGCCTAGCGGGAGGGTTCGGGGAGACCCAGTACTTC
CAISLAGGFGETQYF
>TRBV28|TRBJ2-5|-|-
TGTGCCAGCAGTTTTGGTCTCGTCAGCTCGCCTCAGTACTTC
CASSFGLVSSPQYF